This T cell receptor (beta chain) was recorded in a study of blood T cell repertoires in COVID-19. At the level of the study: The study drew acute and convalescent COVID-19 samples from the United States, Italy and Spain. T cells, B-cell-depleted T cells, or PBMCs provided the cDNA or gDNA that served as material.

Methods used by the authors: Amplification from reference gene primers served as the basis for estimated nucleated cell counts. Sequencing used immunoSEQ multiplex PCR; TCRdb keeps in-frame clones, though not all of them. From that table come the V and J calls and clone size; the DNA was used to work out D and trimming. The data show roughly 180,000 clones, roughly 77% seen once. CDR1 is LNHDA, CDR2 SQIVND, per germline (reference sequence). The CDR3 extends over 15 amino acids. The V and J ends lost 3 bases and 1 base respectively, with 11 bases between them. Input material: peripheral blood. The source is a woman aged 80 or over with COVID-19, enrolled during active disease. The chain carries TRBV19 and TRBJ2-3; D is perhaps TRBD1 (6 bases). This chain's CDR3 is CASSMWDTGTDTQYF. The CDR3 bases are TGTGCCAGTAGTATGTGGGACACAGGCACAGATACGCAGTATTTT.